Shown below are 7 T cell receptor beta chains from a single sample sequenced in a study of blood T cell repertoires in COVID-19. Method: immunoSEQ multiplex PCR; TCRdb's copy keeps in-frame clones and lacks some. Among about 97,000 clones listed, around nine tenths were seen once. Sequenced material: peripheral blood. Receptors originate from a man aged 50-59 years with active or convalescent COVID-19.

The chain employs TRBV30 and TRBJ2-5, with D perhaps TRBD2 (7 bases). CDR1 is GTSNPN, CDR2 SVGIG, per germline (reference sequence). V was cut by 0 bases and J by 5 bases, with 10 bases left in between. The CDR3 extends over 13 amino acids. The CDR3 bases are TGTGCCTGGAGTGTGGCGGGGGCTGAGACCCAGTACTTC. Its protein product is CAWSVAGAETQYF.

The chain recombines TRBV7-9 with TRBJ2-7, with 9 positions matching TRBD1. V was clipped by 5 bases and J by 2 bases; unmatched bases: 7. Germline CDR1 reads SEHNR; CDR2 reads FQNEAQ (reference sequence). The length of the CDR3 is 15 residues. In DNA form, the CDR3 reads TGTGCCAGCAGCGGTTCCGGGACAGGGCCCTACGAGCAGTACTTC. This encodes CASSGSGTGPYEQYF.

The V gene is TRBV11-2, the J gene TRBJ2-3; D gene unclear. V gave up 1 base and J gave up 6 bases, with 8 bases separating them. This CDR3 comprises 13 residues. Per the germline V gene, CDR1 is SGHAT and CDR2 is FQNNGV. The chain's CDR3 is CASSLVKEDTQYF. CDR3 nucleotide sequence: TGTGCCAGCAGCTTAGTTAAAGAGGATACGCAGTATTTT.

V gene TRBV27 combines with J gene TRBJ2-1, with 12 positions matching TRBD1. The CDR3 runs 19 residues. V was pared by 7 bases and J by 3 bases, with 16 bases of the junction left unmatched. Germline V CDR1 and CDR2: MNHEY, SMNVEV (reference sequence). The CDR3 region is CASTSGTGGLQFYYNEQFF. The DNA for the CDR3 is TGTGCCAGCACCTCCGGGACAGGGGGCTTACAATTCTACTACAATGAGCAGTTCTTC.

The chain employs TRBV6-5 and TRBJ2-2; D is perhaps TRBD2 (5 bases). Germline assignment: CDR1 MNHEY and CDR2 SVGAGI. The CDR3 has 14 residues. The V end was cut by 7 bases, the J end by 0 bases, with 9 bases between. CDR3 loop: CASTLGANTGELFF. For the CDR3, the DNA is TGTGCCAGCACTCTGGGAGCGAACACCGGGGAGCTGTTTTTT.

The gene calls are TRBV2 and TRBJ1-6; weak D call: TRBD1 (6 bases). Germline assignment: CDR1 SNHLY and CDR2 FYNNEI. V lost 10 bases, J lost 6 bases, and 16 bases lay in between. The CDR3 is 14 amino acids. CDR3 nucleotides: TGTGCCACCCAGTCCGGGACACTTAATTCACCCCTCCACTTT. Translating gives CATQSGTLNSPLHF.

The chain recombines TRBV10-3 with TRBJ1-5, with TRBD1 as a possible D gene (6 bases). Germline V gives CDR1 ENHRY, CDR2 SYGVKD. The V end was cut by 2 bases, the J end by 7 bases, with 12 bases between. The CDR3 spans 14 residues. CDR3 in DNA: TGTGCCATCAGTGAGGAGGGACAAAACCAGCCCCAGCATTTT. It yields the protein CAISEEGQNQPQHF.